The rows below give T cell receptor beta chains drawn from one sample of a study of T cells in Graves' hyperthyroidism and ophthalmopathy. Each CDR3 protein gets one entry after TCRdb re-called the multiplex PCR reads with MiXCR. The sample holds roughly 640,000 distinct CDR3 sequences, 15% to 20% seen once. Sequencing was performed on blood. The source is a middle-aged woman with Graves' ophthalmopathy. The CDR3 runs from the conserved cysteine through the conserved F or W. Each record gives: J gene, V gene, clone size, D gene, CDR3 protein, CDR3 DNA. The D gene is left open where the match is weak. For some rows the clone size is stated as once, few or many, or as a class when expanded; others skip it.

J gene: TRBJ2-7; V gene: TRBV7-3; clone size: many; D gene: NA; CDR3 protein: CASSLLGDPSYEQYF; CDR3 DNA: TGTGCCAGCAGCTTACTAGGGGATCCCTCCTACGAGCAGTACTTC
J gene: TRBJ2-2; V gene: TRBV28; clone size: many; D gene: TRBD2; CDR3 protein: CASRPSSGRANTGELFF; CDR3 DNA: TGTGCCAGCAGGCCATCTAGCGGGAGGGCCAACACCGGGGAGCTGTTTTTT
J gene: TRBJ1-1; V gene: TRBV20-1; clone size: NA; D gene: NA; CDR3 protein: CSAPVQNTEAFF; CDR3 DNA: TGCAGTGCTCCAGTACAGAACACTGAAGCTTTCTTT
J gene: TRBJ2-1; V gene: TRBV7-9; clone size: NA; D gene: TRBD2; CDR3 protein: CASSLGKFSGSFGNEQFF; CDR3 DNA: TGTGCCAGCAGCTTAGGAAAGTTTAGCGGGAGTTTCGGCAATGAGCAGTTCTTC
J gene: TRBJ2-1; V gene: TRBV12-3/TRBV12-4; clone size: many; D gene: NA; CDR3 protein: CASSFGVRMYPYNEQFF; CDR3 DNA: TGTGCCAGCAGTTTTGGGGTACGCATGTACCCCTACAATGAGCAGTTCTTC
J gene: TRBJ1-2; V gene: TRBV5-1; clone size: many; D gene: NA; CDR3 protein: CASSLVSPYGYTF; CDR3 DNA: TGCGCCAGCAGCTTGGTATCTCCTTATGGCTACACCTTC
J gene: TRBJ2-5; V gene: TRBV20-1; clone size: NA; D gene: TRBD1; CDR3 protein: CSARARGQGQETQYF; CDR3 DNA: TGCAGTGCTAGAGCCCGAGGACAGGGGCAAGAGACCCAGTACTTC
J gene: TRBJ2-7; V gene: TRBV11-2; clone size: NA; D gene: NA; CDR3 protein: CASRDTSSYEQYF; CDR3 DNA: TGTGCCAGCAGGGACACCAGCTCCTACGAGCAGTACTTC
J gene: TRBJ1-1; V gene: TRBV19; clone size: NA; D gene: NA; CDR3 protein: CASSVPGGARTEAFF; CDR3 DNA: TGTGCCAGTAGTGTCCCTGGGGGGGCGCGGACTGAAGCTTTCTTT
J gene: TRBJ2-1; V gene: TRBV2; clone size: many; D gene: TRBD2; CDR3 protein: CASSSGRADNEQFF; CDR3 DNA: TGTGCCAGCAGTAGCGGGAGGGCCGACAATGAGCAGTTCTTC
J gene: TRBJ2-5; V gene: TRBV2; clone size: NA; D gene: NA; CDR3 protein: CASTRSGGSQETQYF; CDR3 DNA: TGTGCCAGCACCCGAAGTGGCGGGTCGCAAGAGACCCAGTACTTC
J gene: TRBJ1-2; V gene: TRBV18; clone size: many; D gene: NA; CDR3 protein: CASSQAGRGKDGYTF; CDR3 DNA: TGTGCCAGCTCACAGGCAGGGCGCGGAAAGGATGGCTACACCTTC
J gene: TRBJ2-5; V gene: TRBV10-3; clone size: many; D gene: NA; CDR3 protein: CAISESGSQETQYF; CDR3 DNA: TGTGCCATCAGTGAGTCGGGTAGCCAAGAGACCCAGTACTTC
J gene: TRBJ2-7; V gene: TRBV5-1; clone size: many; D gene: TRBD2; CDR3 protein: CASSLAGGGLLIYEQYF; CDR3 DNA: TGCGCCAGCAGCTTGGCCGGGGGAGGGCTTTTAATCTACGAGCAGTACTTC
J gene: TRBJ2-7; V gene: TRBV20-1; clone size: many; D gene: TRBD1; CDR3 protein: CSVVPGQGISYEQYF; CDR3 DNA: TGCAGTGTAGTTCCGGGACAGGGAATTTCCTACGAGCAGTACTTC
J gene: TRBJ1-1; V gene: TRBV27; clone size: NA; D gene: TRBD1; CDR3 protein: CASSLQGARGLAFF; CDR3 DNA: TGTGCCAGCAGTTTACAGGGGGCGCGCGGCTTAGCTTTCTTT
J gene: TRBJ2-5; V gene: TRBV11-2; clone size: many; D gene: TRBD1; CDR3 protein: CASSLAGGQGETQYF; CDR3 DNA: TGTGCCAGCAGCTTAGCTGGAGGACAGGGGGAGACCCAGTACTTC
J gene: TRBJ1-2; V gene: TRBV19; clone size: NA; D gene: TRBD1; CDR3 protein: CASSPGQGALGYGYTF; CDR3 DNA: TGTGCCAGTAGTCCGGGACAGGGGGCGCTTGGGTATGGCTACACCTTC
J gene: TRBJ1-1; V gene: TRBV11-2; clone size: many; D gene: NA; CDR3 protein: CASSLAPVREAFF; CDR3 DNA: TGTGCCAGCAGCTTAGCCCCCGTCAGAGAAGCTTTCTTT
J gene: TRBJ2-3; V gene: TRBV7-9; clone size: NA; D gene: TRBD1; CDR3 protein: CASSPSTGAVTDTQYF; CDR3 DNA: TGTGCCAGCAGCCCCTCGACAGGGGCGGTCACAGATACGCAGTATTTT
J gene: TRBJ2-7; V gene: TRBV7-9; clone size: many; D gene: NA; CDR3 protein: CASSLANGDTYEQYF; CDR3 DNA: TGTGCCAGCAGCTTAGCTAACGGGGACACCTACGAGCAGTACTTC
J gene: TRBJ1-1; V gene: TRBV12-3/TRBV12-4; clone size: few; D gene: NA; CDR3 protein: CASSFNRITEAFF; CDR3 DNA: TGTGCCAGCAGTTTTAACAGAATTACTGAAGCTTTCTTT
J gene: TRBJ2-1; V gene: TRBV28; clone size: many; D gene: NA; CDR3 protein: CASSLGGGGPNNEQFF; CDR3 DNA: TGTGCCAGCAGTTTGGGAGGGGGAGGGCCCAACAATGAGCAGTTCTTC
J gene: TRBJ2-3; V gene: TRBV30; clone size: many; D gene: TRBD2; CDR3 protein: CAWTTGGTDTQYF; CDR3 DNA: TGTGCCTGGACTACGGGAGGTACAGATACGCAGTATTTT
J gene: TRBJ2-7; V gene: TRBV11-2; clone size: NA; D gene: NA; CDR3 protein: CASSLEIGGTYEQYF; CDR3 DNA: TGTGCCAGCAGCTTAGAGATCGGAGGGACCTACGAGCAGTACTTC
J gene: TRBJ2-1; V gene: TRBV5-4; clone size: NA; D gene: TRBD2; CDR3 protein: CASSLPGLAGVSSQFF; CDR3 DNA: TGTGCCAGCAGCTTGCCAGGACTAGCGGGAGTCTCCTCGCAGTTCTTC
J gene: TRBJ2-2; V gene: TRBV5-1; clone size: NA; D gene: NA; CDR3 protein: CASSLVRDANTGELFF; CDR3 DNA: TGCGCCAGCAGCTTGGTCCGGGATGCGAACACCGGGGAGCTGTTTTTT
J gene: TRBJ2-7; V gene: TRBV10-3; clone size: few; D gene: NA; CDR3 protein: CAIGGDSYEQYF; CDR3 DNA: TGTGCCATAGGGGGGGACTCCTACGAGCAGTACTTC
J gene: TRBJ2-1; V gene: TRBV19; clone size: NA; D gene: TRBD1; CDR3 protein: CASTPTGFNEQFF; CDR3 DNA: TGTGCCAGTACCCCGACAGGGTTCAATGAGCAGTTCTTC
J gene: TRBJ2-2; V gene: TRBV28; clone size: NA; D gene: TRBD2; CDR3 protein: CARSFLAGPPGELFF; CDR3 DNA: TGTGCCCGCAGTTTTCTAGCGGGGCCCCCCGGGGAGCTGTTTTTT
J gene: TRBJ1-5; V gene: TRBV12-3/TRBV12-4; clone size: many; D gene: NA; CDR3 protein: CASSYGTPRGQPQHF; CDR3 DNA: TGTGCCAGCAGTTATGGAACTCCTAGAGGGCAGCCCCAGCATTTT
J gene: TRBJ2-2; V gene: TRBV7-9; clone size: NA; D gene: TRBD2; CDR3 protein: CAIGTSGRPTGELFF; CDR3 DNA: TGTGCCATCGGGACTAGCGGGAGGCCCACCGGGGAGCTGTTTTTT
J gene: TRBJ2-5; V gene: TRBV3-1; clone size: many; D gene: NA; CDR3 protein: CASSHYRRGGETQYF; CDR3 DNA: TGTGCCAGCAGCCACTATCGGCGTGGTGGAGAGACCCAGTACTTC
J gene: TRBJ2-7; V gene: TRBV7-9; clone size: once; D gene: NA; CDR3 protein: CASSGGGGPSSYEQYF; CDR3 DNA: TGTGCCAGCAGCGGAGGGGGAGGCCCAAGCTCCTACGAGCAGTACTTC
J gene: TRBJ1-5; V gene: TRBV2; clone size: many; D gene: NA; CDR3 protein: CASSEQRISNQPQHF; CDR3 DNA: TGTGCCAGCAGTGAACAACGGATTAGCAATCAGCCCCAGCATTTT
J gene: TRBJ2-5; V gene: TRBV5-4; clone size: few; D gene: TRBD2; CDR3 protein: CASSKRAGGPQETQYF; CDR3 DNA: TGTGCCAGCAGCAAACGAGCGGGAGGGCCCCAAGAGACCCAGTACTTC
J gene: TRBJ2-1; V gene: TRBV19; clone size: NA; D gene: TRBD1; CDR3 protein: CASSIGDRVYNEQFF; CDR3 DNA: TGTGCCAGTAGTATAGGGGACAGGGTCTACAATGAGCAGTTCTTC
J gene: TRBJ2-4; V gene: TRBV3-1; clone size: many; D gene: NA; CDR3 protein: CASSQGLAKNIQYF; CDR3 DNA: TGTGCCAGCAGCCAAGGACTAGCCAAAAACATTCAGTACTTC
J gene: TRBJ1-5; V gene: TRBV28; clone size: many; D gene: TRBD1; CDR3 protein: CASSRSGQGFNQPQHF; CDR3 DNA: TGTGCCAGCAGCCGGTCGGGACAGGGTTTCAATCAGCCCCAGCATTTT
J gene: TRBJ2-5; V gene: TRBV6-1; clone size: many; D gene: NA; CDR3 protein: CASREGETQYF; CDR3 DNA: TGTGCCAGCAGGGAAGGGGAGACCCAGTACTTC
J gene: TRBJ1-3; V gene: TRBV3-1; clone size: few; D gene: NA; CDR3 protein: CASSQVLNLQGLSGNTIYF; CDR3 DNA: TGTGCCAGCAGCCAAGTGTTGAACCTTCAGGGTCTCTCTGGAAACACCATATATTTT
J gene: TRBJ1-1; V gene: TRBV6-1; clone size: NA; D gene: NA; CDR3 protein: CASSALGLANTEAFF; CDR3 DNA: TGTGCCAGCAGTGCTCTGGGCTTAGCAAACACTGAAGCTTTCTTT
J gene: TRBJ1-5; V gene: TRBV2; clone size: many; D gene: NA; CDR3 protein: CASSDGQGAQPQHF; CDR3 DNA: TGTGCCAGCAGTGATGGGCAGGGTGCCCAGCCCCAGCATTTT
J gene: TRBJ2-2; V gene: TRBV6-1; clone size: many; D gene: NA; CDR3 protein: CASSTGSSNTGELFF; CDR3 DNA: TGTGCCAGCAGCACCGGGAGCTCGAACACCGGGGAGCTGTTTTTT
J gene: TRBJ1-4; V gene: TRBV24-1; clone size: NA; D gene: TRBD1; CDR3 protein: CATSADREGETNEKLFF; CDR3 DNA: TGTGCCACCAGTGCCGACAGGGAGGGCGAAACTAATGAAAAACTGTTTTTT
J gene: TRBJ2-1; V gene: TRBV28; clone size: NA; D gene: TRBD2; CDR3 protein: CASATGGRAQQFF; CDR3 DNA: TGTGCCAGCGCCACGGGAGGGAGGGCGCAGCAGTTCTTC
J gene: TRBJ2-1; V gene: TRBV12-3/TRBV12-4; clone size: NA; D gene: NA; CDR3 protein: CASRPQGAQPYNEQFF; CDR3 DNA: TGTGCCAGCAGACCCCAGGGAGCCCAACCCTACAATGAGCAGTTCTTC
J gene: TRBJ2-1; V gene: TRBV30; clone size: few; D gene: NA; CDR3 protein: CAWRSVVDLGNEQFF; CDR3 DNA: TGTGCCTGGAGATCGGTTGTCGACCTTGGGAATGAGCAGTTCTTC
J gene: TRBJ2-2; V gene: TRBV7-9; clone size: NA; D gene: NA; CDR3 protein: CASSLGRNTGEPFF; CDR3 DNA: TGTGCCAGCAGCTTAGGTCGGAACACCGGGGAGCCGTTTTTT
J gene: TRBJ1-2; V gene: TRBV10-3; clone size: few; D gene: NA; CDR3 protein: CAISESRQLYTF; CDR3 DNA: TGTGCCATCAGTGAGTCGAGGCAGCTCTACACCTTC
J gene: TRBJ2-6; V gene: TRBV5-1; clone size: few; D gene: TRBD2; CDR3 protein: CATYPGGFSGANVLTF; CDR3 DNA: TGCGCCACCTACCCGGGAGGGTTTTCGGGGGCCAACGTCCTGACTTTC
J gene: TRBJ2-1; V gene: TRBV20-1; clone size: many; D gene: NA; CDR3 protein: CSARPRENEQFF; CDR3 DNA: TGCAGTGCGCGGCCGAGAGAAAATGAGCAGTTCTTC
J gene: TRBJ1-2; V gene: TRBV20-1; clone size: many; D gene: NA; CDR3 protein: CSATGILGYTF; CDR3 DNA: TGCAGTGCTACCGGGATCCTGGGCTACACCTTC
J gene: TRBJ1-1; V gene: TRBV5-5; clone size: NA; D gene: TRBD1; CDR3 protein: CASSRQGLTYMNTEAFF; CDR3 DNA: TGTGCCAGCAGCCGACAGGGTCTGACCTATATGAACACTGAAGCTTTCTTT
J gene: TRBJ2-1; V gene: TRBV19; clone size: NA; D gene: NA; CDR3 protein: CASSIDPTSYDANEQFF; CDR3 DNA: TGTGCCAGTAGTATAGATCCTACTAGCTACGATGCCAATGAGCAGTTCTTC
J gene: TRBJ1-2; V gene: TRBV5-4; clone size: NA; D gene: TRBD1; CDR3 protein: CASSSDRGRILYGYTF; CDR3 DNA: TGTGCCAGCAGCTCGGACAGGGGGCGCATCCTCTATGGCTACACCTTC
J gene: TRBJ1-1; V gene: TRBV19; clone size: few; D gene: NA; CDR3 protein: CASSINPPSANTEAFF; CDR3 DNA: TGTGCCAGTAGTATTAATCCCCCGAGCGCTAACACTGAAGCTTTCTTT